The 5 T cell receptor beta chains listed next were all sequenced from one sample in a study of blood T cell repertoires in COVID-19. TCRdb's copy holds only in-frame clones and misses some; the assay was immunoSEQ multiplex PCR. The repertoire holds 180,000 or so clones, approximately 83% seen once, with 13% in the top ten. The sample taken for sequencing was PBMCs or T cells enriched from blood (not recorded which). Receptor source: a woman in her sixties who had recovered from COVID-19.

This chain connects TRBV4-1 to TRBJ1-2, with 7 bases lining up with TRBD1. The CDR3 spans 14 residues. V gave up 5 bases and J gave up 2 bases; unmatched junction bases: 5. Looked up from germline, CDR1 is MGHRA and CDR2 is YSYEKL. CDR3 DNA: TGCGCCAGCAGCAAACCGGGACAGAACTATGGCTACACCTTC. As protein: CASSKPGQNYGYTF.

V and J are TRBV9 and TRBJ2-2, with D uncertain. Germline CDR1 is SGDLS and CDR2 is YYNGEE. This CDR3 has 14 amino acids. The V gene lost 0 bases and the J gene lost 1 base, with 4 bases spanning the gap. The CDR3 here is CASSVVGNTGELFF. The CDR3, as DNA: TGTGCCAGCAGCGTAGTCGGGAACACCGGGGAGCTGTTTTTT.

For the CDR3, the DNA is TGTGCCAGCAGTGAGGGCAGGGGGTGGGCAGATACGCAGTATTTT. Amino acids: CASSEGRGWADTQYF. The V and J genes are TRBV25-1 and TRBJ2-3, with 7 bases identical to TRBD1. With 3 bases clipped from V and 4 bases from J, the junction kept 7 bases outside the gene matches. The germline CDR1 and CDR2 sequences are MGHDK and SYGVNS. This CDR3 region has 15 residues.

This chain joins TRBV9 and TRBJ1-3; D perhaps matches TRBD1 (5 bases). V was shortened by 3 bases and J by 4 bases, with 11 bases between the two germline ends. Germline loops: CDR1 SGDLS, CDR2 YYNGEE. CDR3 length equals 14 residues. This chain's CDR3 is CASSGPGDGNTIYF. CDR3 DNA: TGTGCCAGCAGCGGACCGGGGGACGGAAACACCATATATTTT.

The chain has TRBV13 and TRBJ2-7; 10 nucleotides agree with TRBD1. Per germline, CDR1 PRHDT and CDR2 FYEKMQ (reference sequence). This CDR3 spans 14 amino acids. V lost 5 bases, J lost 4 bases, and 5 bases stayed unmatched. The CDR3 DNA is TGTGCCAGCAGCCCCCGACAGGGGGCTTACGAGCAGTACTTC. As protein: CASSPRQGAYEQYF.